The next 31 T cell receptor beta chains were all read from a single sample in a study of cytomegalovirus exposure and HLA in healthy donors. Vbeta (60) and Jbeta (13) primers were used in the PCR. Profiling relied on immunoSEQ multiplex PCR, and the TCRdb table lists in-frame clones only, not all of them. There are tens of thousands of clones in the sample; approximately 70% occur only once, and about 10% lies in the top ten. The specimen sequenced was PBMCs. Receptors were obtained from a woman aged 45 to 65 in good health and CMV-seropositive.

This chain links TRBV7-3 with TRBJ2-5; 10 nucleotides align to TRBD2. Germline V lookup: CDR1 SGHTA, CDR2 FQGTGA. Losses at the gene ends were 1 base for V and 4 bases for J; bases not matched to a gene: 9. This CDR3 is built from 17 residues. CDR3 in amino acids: CASSLRPLAGEGETQYF. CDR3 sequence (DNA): TGTGCCAGCAGCTTAAGACCCCTAGCGGGAGAGGGAGAGACCCAGTACTTC.

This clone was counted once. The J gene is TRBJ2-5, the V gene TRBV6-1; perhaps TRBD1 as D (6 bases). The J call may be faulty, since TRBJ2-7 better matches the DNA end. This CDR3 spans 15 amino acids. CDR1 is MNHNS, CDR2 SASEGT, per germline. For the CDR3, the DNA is TGTGCCAGCAGGTCGGGACACCCCAGCTCCTACGAGCAGTACTTC. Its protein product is CASRSGHPSSYEQYF.

CDR3 DNA sequence: TGTGCCAGCAGCTTAATGGTCCCCGCAGGGGGCGCGACTAATGAAAAACTGTTTTTT. Translating it yields CASSLMVPAGGATNEKLFF. J is TRBJ1-4 and V is TRBV7-2, with 8 positions matching TRBD1. This CDR3 has 19 residues. V was pared by 2 bases and J by 2 bases, with 13 bases of the junction left unmatched. Looked up from germline, CDR1 is SGHTA and CDR2 is FQGNSA.

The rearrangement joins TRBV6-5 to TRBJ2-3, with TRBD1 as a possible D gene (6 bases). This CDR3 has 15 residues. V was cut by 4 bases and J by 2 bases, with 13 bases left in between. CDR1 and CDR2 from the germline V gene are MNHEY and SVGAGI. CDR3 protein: CASSSNRANTDTQYF. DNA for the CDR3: TGTGCCAGCAGTTCTAACAGGGCGAACACAGATACGCAGTATTTT.

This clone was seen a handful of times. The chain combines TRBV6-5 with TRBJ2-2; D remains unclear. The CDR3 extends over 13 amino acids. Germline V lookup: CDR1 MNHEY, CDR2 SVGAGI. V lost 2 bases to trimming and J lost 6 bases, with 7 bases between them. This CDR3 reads CASSYGVAGELFF. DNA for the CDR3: TGTGCCAGCAGTTACGGAGTGGCCGGGGAGCTGTTTTTT.

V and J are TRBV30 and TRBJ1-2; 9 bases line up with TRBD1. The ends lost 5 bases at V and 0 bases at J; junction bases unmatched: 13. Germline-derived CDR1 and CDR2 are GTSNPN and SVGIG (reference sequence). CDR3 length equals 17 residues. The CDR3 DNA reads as TGTGCCTGGGGCGCGATGGACAGGGGACTTACTAACTATGGCTACACCTTC. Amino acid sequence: CAWGAMDRGLTNYGYTF.

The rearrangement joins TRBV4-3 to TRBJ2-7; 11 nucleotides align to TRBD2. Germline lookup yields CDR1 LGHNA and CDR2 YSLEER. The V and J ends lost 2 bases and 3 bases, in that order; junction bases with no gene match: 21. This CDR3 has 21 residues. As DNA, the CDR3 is TGCGCCAGCAGCCAAAACTCTGCGGGAGGGCTAGCGGGAGGACCGAGCTACGAGCAGTACTTC. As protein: CASSQNSAGGLAGGPSYEQYF.

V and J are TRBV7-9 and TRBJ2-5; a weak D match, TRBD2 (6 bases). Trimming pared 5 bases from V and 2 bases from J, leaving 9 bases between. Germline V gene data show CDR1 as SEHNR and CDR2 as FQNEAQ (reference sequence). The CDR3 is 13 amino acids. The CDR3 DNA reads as TGTGCCAGCAGCCCCCGGGAGCAAGAGACCCAGTACTTC. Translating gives CASSPREQETQYF.

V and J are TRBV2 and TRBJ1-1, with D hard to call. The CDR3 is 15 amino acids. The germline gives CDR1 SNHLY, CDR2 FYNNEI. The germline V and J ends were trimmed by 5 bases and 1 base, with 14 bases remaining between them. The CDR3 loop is CASSTEVTWNTEAFF. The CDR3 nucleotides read TGTGCCAGCAGTACCGAGGTGACCTGGAACACTGAAGCTTTCTTT.

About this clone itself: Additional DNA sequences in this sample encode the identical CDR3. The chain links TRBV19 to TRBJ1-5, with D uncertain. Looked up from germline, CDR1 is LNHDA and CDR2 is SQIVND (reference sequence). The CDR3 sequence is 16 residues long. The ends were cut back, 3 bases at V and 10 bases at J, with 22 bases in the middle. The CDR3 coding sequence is TGTGCCAGTAGTATTGTGGAGTGGGCAGCCGGGAAACCCCAGCATTTT. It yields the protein CASSIVEWAAGKPQHF. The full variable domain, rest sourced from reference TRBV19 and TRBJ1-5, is DGGITQSPKYLFRKEGQNVTLSCEQNLNHDAMYWYRQDPGQGLRLIYYSQIVNDFQKGDIAEGYSVSREKKESFPLTVTSAQKNPTAFYLCASSIVEWAAGKPQHFGDGTRLSIL.

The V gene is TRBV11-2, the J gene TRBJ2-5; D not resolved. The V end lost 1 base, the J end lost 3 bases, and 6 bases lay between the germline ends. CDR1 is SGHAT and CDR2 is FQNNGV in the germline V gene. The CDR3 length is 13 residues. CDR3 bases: TGTGCCAGCAGCTTAGGCCAGGAAGAGACCCAGTACTTC. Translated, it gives CASSLGQEETQYF.

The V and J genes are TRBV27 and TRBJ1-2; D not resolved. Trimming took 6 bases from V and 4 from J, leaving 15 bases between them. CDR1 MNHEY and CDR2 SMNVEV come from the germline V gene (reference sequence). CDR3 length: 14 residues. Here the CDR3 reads CASRPGTGFYGYTF. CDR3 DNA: TGTGCCAGCAGGCCGGGAACCGGGTTCTATGGCTACACCTTC.

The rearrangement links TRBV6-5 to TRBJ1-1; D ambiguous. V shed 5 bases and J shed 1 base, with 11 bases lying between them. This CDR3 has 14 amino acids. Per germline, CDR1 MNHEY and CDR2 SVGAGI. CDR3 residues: CASSTLMRNTEAFF. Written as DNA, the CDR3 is TGTGCCAGCAGTACACTAATGAGGAACACTGAAGCTTTCTTT.

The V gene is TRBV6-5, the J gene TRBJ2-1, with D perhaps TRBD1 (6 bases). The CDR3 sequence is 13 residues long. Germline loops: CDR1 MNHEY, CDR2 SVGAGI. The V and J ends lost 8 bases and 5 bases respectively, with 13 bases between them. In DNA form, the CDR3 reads TGTGCCAGCTTTCCGGGACACGACAATGAGCAGTTCTTC. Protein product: CASFPGHDNEQFF.

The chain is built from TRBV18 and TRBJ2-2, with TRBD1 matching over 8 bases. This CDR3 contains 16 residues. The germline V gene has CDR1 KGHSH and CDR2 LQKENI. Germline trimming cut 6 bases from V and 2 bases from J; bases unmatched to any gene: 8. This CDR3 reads CASSAQDRANTGELFF. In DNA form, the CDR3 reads TGTGCCAGCTCCGCCCAGGACAGGGCTAACACCGGGGAGCTGTTTTTT.

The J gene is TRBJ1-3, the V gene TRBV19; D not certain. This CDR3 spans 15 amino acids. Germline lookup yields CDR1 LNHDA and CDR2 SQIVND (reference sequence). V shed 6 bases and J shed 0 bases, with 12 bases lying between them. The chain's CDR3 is CASSANTFSGNTIYF. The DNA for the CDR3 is TGTGCCAGTAGCGCCAACACGTTCTCTGGAAACACCATATATTTT.

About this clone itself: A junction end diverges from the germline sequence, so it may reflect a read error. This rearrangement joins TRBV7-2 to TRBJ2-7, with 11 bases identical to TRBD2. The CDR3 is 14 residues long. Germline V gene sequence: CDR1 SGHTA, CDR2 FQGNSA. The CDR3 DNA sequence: TGTGCCAGCAGCATAGCGGGAGGGAATTACGAGCAGTACTTC. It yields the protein CASSIAGGNYEQYF.

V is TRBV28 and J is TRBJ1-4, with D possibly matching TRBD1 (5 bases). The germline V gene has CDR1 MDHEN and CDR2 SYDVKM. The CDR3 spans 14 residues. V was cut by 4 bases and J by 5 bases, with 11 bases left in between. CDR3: CASSWGGGNEKLFF. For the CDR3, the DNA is TGTGCCAGCAGTTGGGGGGGAGGAAATGAAAAACTGTTTTTT.

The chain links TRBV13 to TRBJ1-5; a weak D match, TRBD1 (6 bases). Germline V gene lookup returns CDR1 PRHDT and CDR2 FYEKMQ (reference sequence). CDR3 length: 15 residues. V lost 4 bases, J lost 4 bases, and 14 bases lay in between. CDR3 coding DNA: TGTGCCAGCAGCTCCTCTGACAGGCGGAATCAGCCCCAGCATTTT. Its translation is CASSSSDRRNQPQHF.

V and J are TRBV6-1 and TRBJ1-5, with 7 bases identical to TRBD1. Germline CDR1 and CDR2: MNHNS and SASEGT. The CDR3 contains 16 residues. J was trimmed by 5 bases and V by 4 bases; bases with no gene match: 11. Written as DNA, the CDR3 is TGTGCCAGCAGTGGAACACAGGGGTACAGCGATCAGCCCCAGCATTTT. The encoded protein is CASSGTQGYSDQPQHF.

CDR3 coding DNA: TGTGCCAGCAGCTTGCCCGGGACAGCGAACACTGAAGCTTTCTTT. It translates to CASSLPGTANTEAFF. The V call is TRBV5-4, the J call TRBJ1-1; 7 nucleotides align to TRBD1. This CDR3 region has 15 residues. Trimming removed 1 base from V and 1 base from J; junction bases left unmatched: 4. Germline V gene sequence: CDR1 SGHNT, CDR2 YYREEE (reference sequence).

CDR3 sequence reads: CASSGPLAGSPWQYF. CDR3 DNA sequence: TGCGCCAGCAGCGGCCCCCTAGCGGGGAGCCCCTGGCAGTACTTC. This chain uses TRBV4-1 with TRBJ2-7; 9 nucleotides agree with TRBD2. After removal of 5 bases from V and 9 bases from J, the junction contained 14 bases not matched to a gene. The germline V gene has CDR1 MGHRA and CDR2 YSYEKL. The CDR3 loop spans 15 amino acids.

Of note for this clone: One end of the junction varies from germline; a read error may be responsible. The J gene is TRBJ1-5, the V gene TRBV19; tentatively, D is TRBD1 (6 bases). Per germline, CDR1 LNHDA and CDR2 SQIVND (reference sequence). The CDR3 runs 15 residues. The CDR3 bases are TGTGCCAGTAGAACTGGACAGACTAGCGATCAGCCCCAGCATTTT. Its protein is CASRTGQTSDQPQHF.

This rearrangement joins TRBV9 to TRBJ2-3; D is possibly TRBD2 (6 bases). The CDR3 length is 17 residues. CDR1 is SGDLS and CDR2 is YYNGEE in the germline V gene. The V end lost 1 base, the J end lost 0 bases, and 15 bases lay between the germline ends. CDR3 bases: TGTGCCAGCAGCGTACGGGGACGGGGGTCCAGCACAGATACGCAGTATTTT. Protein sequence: CASSVRGRGSSTDTQYF.

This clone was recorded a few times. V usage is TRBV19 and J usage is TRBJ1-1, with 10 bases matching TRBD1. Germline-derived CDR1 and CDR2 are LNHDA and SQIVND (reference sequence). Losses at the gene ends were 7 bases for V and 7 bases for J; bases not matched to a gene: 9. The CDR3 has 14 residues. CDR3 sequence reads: CASKLNRDRGEAFF. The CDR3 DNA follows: TGTGCCAGTAAACTTAACCGGGACAGGGGTGAAGCTTTCTTT.

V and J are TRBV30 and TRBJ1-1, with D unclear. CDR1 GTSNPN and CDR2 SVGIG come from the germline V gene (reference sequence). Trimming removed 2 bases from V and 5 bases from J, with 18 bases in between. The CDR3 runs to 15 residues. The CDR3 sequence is CAWSLLESRQTEAFF. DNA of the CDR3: TGTGCCTGGAGTCTACTGGAGTCGCGTCAGACTGAAGCTTTCTTT.

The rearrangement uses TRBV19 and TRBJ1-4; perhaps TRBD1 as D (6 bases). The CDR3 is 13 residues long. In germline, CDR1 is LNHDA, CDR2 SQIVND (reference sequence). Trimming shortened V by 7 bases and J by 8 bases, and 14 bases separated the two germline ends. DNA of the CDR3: TGTGCCAGTACTACAGGGCTTCGGGAAAAACTGTTTTTT. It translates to CASTTGLREKLFF.

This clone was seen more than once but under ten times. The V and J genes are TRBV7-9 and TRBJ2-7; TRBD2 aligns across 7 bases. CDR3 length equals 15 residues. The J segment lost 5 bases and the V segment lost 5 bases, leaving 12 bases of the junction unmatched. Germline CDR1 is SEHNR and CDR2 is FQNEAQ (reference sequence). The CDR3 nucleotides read TGTGCCAGCAGCCCCCCAGGCGGGGGAAGCCACGAGCAGTACTTC. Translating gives CASSPPGGGSHEQYF.

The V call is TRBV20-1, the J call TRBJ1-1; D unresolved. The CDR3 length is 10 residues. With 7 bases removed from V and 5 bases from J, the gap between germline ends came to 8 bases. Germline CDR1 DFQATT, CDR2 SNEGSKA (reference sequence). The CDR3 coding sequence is TGCAGTGAAGCCGGGACTGAAGCTTTCTTT. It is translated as CSEAGTEAFF.

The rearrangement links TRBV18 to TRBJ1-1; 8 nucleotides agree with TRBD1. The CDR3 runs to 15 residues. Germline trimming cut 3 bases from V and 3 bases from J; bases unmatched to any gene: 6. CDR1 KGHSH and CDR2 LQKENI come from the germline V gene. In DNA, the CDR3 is TGTGCCAGCTCACCGACAGGGGCGGCGGACACTGAAGCTTTCTTT. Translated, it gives CASSPTGAADTEAFF.

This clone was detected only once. The CDR3 spells CAVRGNTEAFF. The CDR3 region has the DNA TGTGCCGTCAGGGGGAACACTGAAGCTTTCTTT. This chain joins TRBV6-5 and TRBJ1-1; a weak D match, TRBD1 (6 bases). The germline gives CDR1 MNHEY, CDR2 SVGAGI. V dropped 11 bases and J dropped 1 base, with 8 bases sitting between them. This CDR3 is 11 amino acids long.